This TCR beta chain was identified in a study of PD-L1 blockade in urothelial cancer. Synthetic TCR analog templates were spiked into all PCRs individually. Measured with immunoSEQ multiplex PCR; TCRdb has only the in-frame clones, and not every one. This table has 75,000 to 100,000 clones, 75% to 90% appearing once. This clone was recorded once. Its antigen is unknown. This CDR3 contains 16 residues. Germline V CDR1 and CDR2: MNHEY, SVGAGI. With 2 bases removed from V and 0 bases from J, the gap between germline ends came to 11 bases. As for time point: peripheral blood 6 weeks after treatment start. Regarding the study as a whole: Durable benefit was linked to greater 3-week expansion of tumor-associated blood clones. Survival was better when pretreatment blood TCR clonality fell below the median.

This TCR came from a man between 70 and 80 years old with urothelial cancer. Material: PBMCs, obtained around atezolizumab (anti-PD-L1) treatment. V usage is TRBV6-5 and J usage is TRBJ2-1; D is perhaps TRBD2 (5 bases). The CDR3 here is CASSYVSGRSYNEQFF. The CDR3 DNA reads TGTGCCAGCAGTTACGTAAGCGGACGCTCCTACAATGAGCAGTTCTTC.